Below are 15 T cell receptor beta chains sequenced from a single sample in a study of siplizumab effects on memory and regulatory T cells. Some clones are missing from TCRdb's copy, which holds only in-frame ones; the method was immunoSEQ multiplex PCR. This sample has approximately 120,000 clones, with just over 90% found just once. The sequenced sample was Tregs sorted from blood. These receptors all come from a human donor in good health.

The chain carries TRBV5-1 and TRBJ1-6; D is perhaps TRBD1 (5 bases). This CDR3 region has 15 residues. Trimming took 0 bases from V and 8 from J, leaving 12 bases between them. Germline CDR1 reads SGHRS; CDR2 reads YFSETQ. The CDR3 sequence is CASSLARTSYSPLHF. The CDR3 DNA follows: TGCGCCAGCAGCTTGGCCCGGACAAGTTATTCACCCCTCCACTTT. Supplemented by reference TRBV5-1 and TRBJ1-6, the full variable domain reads KAGVTQTPRYLIKTRGQQVTLSCSPISGHRSVSWYQQTPGQGLQFLFEYFSETQRNKGNFPGRFSGRQFSNSRSEMNVSTLELGDSALYLCASSLARTSYSPLHFGNGTRLTVT.

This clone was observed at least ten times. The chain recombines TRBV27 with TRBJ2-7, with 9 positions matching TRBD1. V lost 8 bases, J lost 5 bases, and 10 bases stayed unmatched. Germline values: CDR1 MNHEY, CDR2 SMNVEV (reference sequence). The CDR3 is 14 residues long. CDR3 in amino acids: CASGYGDRANEQYF. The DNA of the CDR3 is TGTGCCAGCGGTTACGGGGACAGGGCTAACGAGCAGTACTTC.

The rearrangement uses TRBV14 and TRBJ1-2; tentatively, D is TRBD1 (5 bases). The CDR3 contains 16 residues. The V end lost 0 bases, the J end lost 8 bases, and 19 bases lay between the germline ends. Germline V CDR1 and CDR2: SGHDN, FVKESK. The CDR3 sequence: CASSQDFPGLGGGYTF. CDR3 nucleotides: TGTGCCAGCAGCCAAGATTTCCCGGGACTCGGAGGAGGCTACACCTTC. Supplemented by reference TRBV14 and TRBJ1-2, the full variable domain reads EAGVTQFPSHSVIEKGQTVTLRCDPISGHDNLYWYRRVMGKEIKFLLHFVKESKQDESGMPNNRFLAERTGGTYSTLKVQPAELEDSGVYFCASSQDFPGLGGGYTFGSGTRLTVV.

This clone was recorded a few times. In nucleotides, the CDR3 is TGCGCCAGCAGCTTGGGCGGAGAGAACACTGAAGCTTTCTTT. Its translation: CASSLGGENTEAFF. The chain has TRBV5-1 and TRBJ1-1; D remains unclear. Germline loops: CDR1 SGHRS, CDR2 YFSETQ. V was cut by 0 bases and J by 1 base, with 7 bases left in between. CDR3 length: 14 residues.

The CDR3 loop reads CASSPRETQYF. The CDR3 region has the DNA TGTGCCAGCAGCCCCCGAGAGACCCAGTACTTC. This chain joins TRBV7-9 and TRBJ2-5, with unresolved D. In germline, CDR1 is SEHNR, CDR2 FQNEAQ (reference sequence). This CDR3 is built from 11 residues. V lost 5 bases, J lost 4 bases, and 5 bases lay in between.

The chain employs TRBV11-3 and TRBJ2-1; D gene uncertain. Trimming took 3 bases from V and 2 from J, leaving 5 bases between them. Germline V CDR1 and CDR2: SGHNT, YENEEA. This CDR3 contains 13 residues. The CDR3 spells CASSFEPYNEQFF. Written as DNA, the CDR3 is TGTGCCAGCAGCTTCGAACCCTACAATGAGCAGTTCTTC.

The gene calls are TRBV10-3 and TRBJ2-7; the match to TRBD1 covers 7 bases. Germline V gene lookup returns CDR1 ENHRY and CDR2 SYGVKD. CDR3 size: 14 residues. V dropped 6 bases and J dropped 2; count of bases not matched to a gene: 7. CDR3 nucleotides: TGTGCCATCAGGAGTAGACAGGGTACCTACGAGCAGTACTTC. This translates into CAIRSRQGTYEQYF.

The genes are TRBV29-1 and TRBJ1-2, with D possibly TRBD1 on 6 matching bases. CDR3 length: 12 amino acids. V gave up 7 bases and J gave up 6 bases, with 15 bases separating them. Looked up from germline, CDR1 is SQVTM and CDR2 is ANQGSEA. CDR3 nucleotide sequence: TGCAGCGCATTGCAGGGGAATCATGGCTACACCTTC. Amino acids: CSALQGNHGYTF.

DNA for the CDR3: TGTGCCAGCAGGACATTCAGCGCGGACGAGCAGTACTTC. Translating gives CASRTFSADEQYF. The rearrangement uses TRBV6-5 and TRBJ2-7; D ambiguous. The CDR3 sequence is 13 residues long. V lost 6 bases to trimming and J lost 5 bases, with 14 bases between them. Germline CDR1 MNHEY, CDR2 SVGAGI.

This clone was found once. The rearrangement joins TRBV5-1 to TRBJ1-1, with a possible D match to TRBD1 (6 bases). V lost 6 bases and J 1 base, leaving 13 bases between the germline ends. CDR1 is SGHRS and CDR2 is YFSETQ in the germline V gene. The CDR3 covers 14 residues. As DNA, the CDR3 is TGCGCCAGCACCTGGACAGCTTCGAACACTGAAGCTTTCTTT. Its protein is CASTWTASNTEAFF.

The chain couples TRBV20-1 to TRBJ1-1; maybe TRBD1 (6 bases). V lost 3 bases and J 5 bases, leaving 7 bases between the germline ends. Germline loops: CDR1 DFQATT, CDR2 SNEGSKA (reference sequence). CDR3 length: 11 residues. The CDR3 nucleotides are TGCAGTGCTAGTGACAGGACTGAAGCTTTCTTT. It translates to CSASDRTEAFF.

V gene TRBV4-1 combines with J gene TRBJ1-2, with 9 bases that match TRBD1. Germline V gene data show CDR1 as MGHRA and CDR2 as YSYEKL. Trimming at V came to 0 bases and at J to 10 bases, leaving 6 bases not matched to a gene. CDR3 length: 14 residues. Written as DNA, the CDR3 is TGCGCCAGCAGCCAAGAAGGGACAGGGCCATACTACACCTTC. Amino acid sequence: CASSQEGTGPYYTF.

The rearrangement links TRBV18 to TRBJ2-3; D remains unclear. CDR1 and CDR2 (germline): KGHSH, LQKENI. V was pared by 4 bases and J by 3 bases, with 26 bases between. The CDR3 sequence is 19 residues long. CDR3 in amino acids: CASSRRRIESLAYTDTQYF. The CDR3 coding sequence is TGTGCCAGCTCACGACGACGTATTGAAAGCCTTGCGTATACAGATACGCAGTATTTT. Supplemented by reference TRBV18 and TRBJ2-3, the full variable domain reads NAGVMQNPRHLVRRRGQEARLRCSPMKGHSHVYWYRQLPEEGLKFMVYLQKENIIDESGMPKERFSAEFPKEGPSILRIQQVVRGDSAAYFCASSRRRIESLAYTDTQYFGPGTRLTVL.

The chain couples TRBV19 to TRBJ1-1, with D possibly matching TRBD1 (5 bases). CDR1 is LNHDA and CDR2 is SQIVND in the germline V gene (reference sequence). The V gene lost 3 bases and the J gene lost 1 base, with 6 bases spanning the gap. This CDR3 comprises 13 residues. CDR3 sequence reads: CASSIQGNTEAFF. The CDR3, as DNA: TGTGCCAGTAGTATTCAGGGGAACACTGAAGCTTTCTTT.

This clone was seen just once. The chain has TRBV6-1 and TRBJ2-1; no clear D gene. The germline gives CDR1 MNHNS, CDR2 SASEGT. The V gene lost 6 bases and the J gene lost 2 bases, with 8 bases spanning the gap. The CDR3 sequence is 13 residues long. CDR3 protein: CASRVGPYNEQFF. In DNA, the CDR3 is TGTGCCAGCAGAGTAGGGCCCTACAATGAGCAGTTCTTC.